This is a list of T cell receptor beta chains from one sample in a study of blood T cells in healthy people across ages. TCRdb reanalysed the 5' RACE reads using MiXCR and keeps one entry per CDR3 protein. The table includes about 680,000 distinct CDR3 sequences, about half detected once. Sequenced: blood. These receptors originate from a woman aged 60 to 75 in good health. CDR3s include the opening cysteine and the closing phenylalanine or tryptophan. The D gene is left open where the match is weak. Clone size, where shown, is once, few, many, or a class for clones that have expanded.

clone_size d_call j_call v_call cdr3_nt cdr3_aa
NA TRBD2 TRBJ2-5 TRBV14 TGTGCCAGCAGCCCCCTCACTAGTGGGAGGGCCGGGGAGCAGTACTTC CASSPLTSGRAGEQYF
NA NA TRBJ2-5 TRBV29-1 TGCAGCGTTCATGTTGGTAGCGTCCAAGAGACCCAGTACTTC CSVHVGSVQETQYF
many NA TRBJ2-7 TRBV12-3/TRBV12-4 TGTGCCAGCAGTTTGGGACGAAGCTCCTACGAGCAGTACTTC CASSLGRSSYEQYF
few NA TRBJ2-7 TRBV27 TGTGCCAGCAGACGGGACTCCTACAATGAGCAGTACTTC CASRRDSYNEQYF
few TRBD2 TRBJ2-4 TRBV7-8 TGTGCCAGCAGCAGCTCCCATGGACTAGCCCCCGTTATAGCCAAAAACATTCAGTACTTC CASSSSHGLAPVIAKNIQYF
NA TRBD2 TRBJ2-1 TRBV9 TGTGCCAGCAGCGTAGCGGGGTTGAGGGGAACTAGCGGGACGGCGCGGGGCAATGAGCAGTTCTTC CASSVAGLRGTSGTARGNEQFF
few TRBD1 TRBJ2-6 TRBV12-3/TRBV12-4 TGTGCCAGCACCCAGGGGGCCTCTGGGGCCAACGTCCTGACTTTC CASTQGASGANVLTF
few NA TRBJ1-5 TRBV12-3/TRBV12-4 TGTGCCAGCAGTTTAGAGGAGGGATTGGGGGGCTCTCAGCCCCAGCATTTT CASSLEEGLGGSQPQHF
once TRBD2 TRBJ2-7 TRBV9 TGTGCCAGCAGCGCTGACGGGACTACTTCTTACGAGCAGTACTTC CASSADGTTSYEQYF
NA TRBD2 TRBJ2-3 TRBV20-1 TGCAGTGCTACATGGGCGACTAGCGTTCCAGCGGATACGCAGTATTTT CSATWATSVPADTQYF
NA NA TRBJ1-2 TRBV20-1 TGCAGTGCCTCGGACTCGGGGCCTAACTATGGCTACACCTTC CSASDSGPNYGYTF
NA NA TRBJ1-4 TRBV9 TGTGCCAGCAGCGTAGAGGCAGGGCGCAATGAAAAACTGTTTTTT CASSVEAGRNEKLFF
NA NA TRBJ2-3 TRBV20-1 TGCAGTGCAGCGCCGAGCACAGATACGCAGTATTTT CSAAPSTDTQYF
few TRBD1 TRBJ2-5 TRBV18 TGTGCCAGCTCACCCCTGGGGACAGGGATTGAGACCCAGTACTTC CASSPLGTGIETQYF
NA NA TRBJ1-2 TRBV7-3 TGTGCCAGCAGCGCCCAGAGGGACTATGGCTACACCTTC CASSAQRDYGYTF
NA NA TRBJ1-1 TRBV5-1 TGCGCCAGCAGCTTGGAGGGGGGGATCGGAGCTTTCTTT CASSLEGGIGAFF
NA NA TRBJ2-7 TRBV19 TGTGCCAGTAGCCCGGGGCAGGAGCGGAACGAGCAGTACTTC CASSPGQERNEQYF
NA TRBD2 TRBJ2-7 TRBV6-1 TGTGCCACCGCAACCCAACTAGCGATCTACGAGCAGTACTTC CATATQLAIYEQYF
few NA TRBJ2-1 TRBV5-1 TGCGCCAGCAGCTTAGTCGGCGGGGTATACAATGAGCAGTTCTTC CASSLVGGVYNEQFF
few TRBD1 TRBJ2-7 TRBV7-2 TGTGCCAGCACCGAAAGAGGGGGCAAATACGAGCAGTACTTC CASTERGGKYEQYF
few NA TRBJ2-1 TRBV20-1 TGCAGTGCTAGCAAGCTACTCGAAAATGAGCAGTTCTTC CSASKLLENEQFF
NA TRBD2 TRBJ2-7 TRBV9 TGTGCCAGCAGCGGGTCTAGCGGTAGTGACTACGAGCAGTACTTC CASSGSSGSDYEQYF
NA NA TRBJ2-3 TRBV5-1 TGCGCCAGCAGCTTGGAGGGCAGCAACACAGATACGCAGTATTTT CASSLEGSNTDTQYF
NA NA TRBJ2-3 TRBV5-5 TGTGCCAGCAGCTTGTTGCGGGTCACAGATACGCAGTATTTT CASSLLRVTDTQYF
few NA TRBJ1-3 TRBV3-1 TGTGCCAGCAGCCAGGCGGGCTCTGGAAACACCATATATTTT CASSQAGSGNTIYF
NA NA TRBJ2-7 TRBV4-3 TGCGCCAGCAGCCAAGTCCGGGGGAGCTCCTACGAGCAGTACTTC CASSQVRGSSYEQYF
NA NA TRBJ2-1 TRBV10-3 TGTGCCATCAGTGAGTCGGTGGGTTTTGCTGAGCAGTTCTTC CAISESVGFAEQFF
many NA TRBJ2-7 TRBV4-3 TGCGCCAGCAGCCAAGCACAATCCTACGAGCAGTACTTC CASSQAQSYEQYF
NA TRBD1 TRBJ1-2 TRBV7-3 TGTGCCAGCAACATTCCGGACAGGGATAATGGCTACACCTTC CASNIPDRDNGYTF
NA TRBD1 TRBJ1-2 TRBV7-9 TGTGCCAGCAGCTACAGGGGGCGCGACTATGGCTACACCTTC CASSYRGRDYGYTF
NA TRBD2 TRBJ2-3 TRBV20-1 TGCAGTGCTGGAAAACCATTAGCGGGAGGTCGAGATACGCAGTATTTT CSAGKPLAGGRDTQYF
few NA TRBJ2-7 TRBV20-1 TGCAGTGCAGTAGCCGGGGGTAGCTCCTACGAGCAGTACTTC CSAVAGGSSYEQYF
few TRBD2 TRBJ2-5 TRBV20-1 TGCAGTGCCAGGACTAGCGGGAGGGGAGAGACCCAGTACTTC CSARTSGRGETQYF